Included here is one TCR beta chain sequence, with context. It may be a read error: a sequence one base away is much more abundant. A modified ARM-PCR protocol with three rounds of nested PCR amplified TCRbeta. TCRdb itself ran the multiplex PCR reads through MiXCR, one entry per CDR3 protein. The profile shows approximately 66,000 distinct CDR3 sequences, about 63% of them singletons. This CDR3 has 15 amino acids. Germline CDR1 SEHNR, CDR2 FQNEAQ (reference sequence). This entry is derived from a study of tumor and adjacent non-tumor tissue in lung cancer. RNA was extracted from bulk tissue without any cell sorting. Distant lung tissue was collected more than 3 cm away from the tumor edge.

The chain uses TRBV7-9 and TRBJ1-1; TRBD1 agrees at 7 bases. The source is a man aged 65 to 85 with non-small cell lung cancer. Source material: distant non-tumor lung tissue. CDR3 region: CANSLVGGAATEAFF. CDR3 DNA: TGTGCCAACAGCTTAGTAGGGGGCGCGGCCACTGAAGCTTTCTTT.